These 6 T cell receptor beta chains share one sample of origin, sequenced in a study of monozygotic twins with inflammatory bowel disease. Following a re-call of the 5' RACE reads, TCRdb has one entry per CDR3 protein and lacks DNA. The table for this sample gives approximately 400,000 distinct CDR3 sequences. Sequenced: blood. These receptors all come from a human donor with ulcerative colitis or Crohn's disease, or a healthy co-twin of an affected twin (not recorded which).

This chain connects TRBV24-1 to TRBJ1-1; there is no DNA to check the TCRdb D call of TRBD1. The CDR3 contains 12 residues. Germline V CDR1 and CDR2: KGHDR, SFDVKD. CDR3 sequence reads: CATSESTGKAFF.

The chain employs TRBV28 and TRBJ1-1. This CDR3 region has 13 residues. Germline assignment: CDR1 MDHEN and CDR2 SYDVKM. The CDR3 here is CASSFQVNTEAFF.

The rearrangement joins TRBV10-1 to TRBJ1-2; TCRdb's assignment of TRBD1 cannot be checked, as there is no DNA. The CDR3 runs 13 residues. CDR1 and CDR2 from the germline V gene are WNHNN and SYGVQD (reference sequence). CDR3 protein: CASSPQVNYGYTF.

The genes are TRBV20-1 and TRBJ2-1; checking the TCRdb D call of TRBD2 is not possible without DNA. Germline V gives CDR1 DFQATT, CDR2 SNEGSKA (reference sequence). The CDR3 loop spans 16 amino acids. CDR3 amino acids: CSASTQLAGGPYEQFF.

The chain joins TRBV11-2 to TRBJ2-7; lacking DNA, the TRBD1 call made by TCRdb goes unchecked. The CDR3 length is 15 residues. CDR1 and CDR2 (germline): SGHAT, FQNNGV. The CDR3 protein is CASSSPRGFLGEQYF.

The chain employs TRBV7-2 and TRBJ2-5; TCRdb reports TRBD1, a call that lacks DNA to check it against. This CDR3 has 19 amino acids. Per germline, CDR1 SGHTA and CDR2 FQGNSA. The CDR3 spells CASSLAPSQPGTGRETQYF.